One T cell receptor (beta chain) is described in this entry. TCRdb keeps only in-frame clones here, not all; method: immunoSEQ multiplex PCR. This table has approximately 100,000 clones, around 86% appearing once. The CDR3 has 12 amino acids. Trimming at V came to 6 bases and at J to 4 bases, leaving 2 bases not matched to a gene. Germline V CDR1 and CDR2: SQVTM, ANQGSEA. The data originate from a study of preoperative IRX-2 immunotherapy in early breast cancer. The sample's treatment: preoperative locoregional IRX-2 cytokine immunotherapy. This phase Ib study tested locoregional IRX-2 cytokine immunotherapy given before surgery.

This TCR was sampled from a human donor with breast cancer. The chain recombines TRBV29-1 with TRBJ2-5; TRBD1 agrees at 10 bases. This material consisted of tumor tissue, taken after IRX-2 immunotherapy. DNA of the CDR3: TGCAGCGTCGGACAGGGGGGAGAGACCCAGTACTTC. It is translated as CSVGQGGETQYF.